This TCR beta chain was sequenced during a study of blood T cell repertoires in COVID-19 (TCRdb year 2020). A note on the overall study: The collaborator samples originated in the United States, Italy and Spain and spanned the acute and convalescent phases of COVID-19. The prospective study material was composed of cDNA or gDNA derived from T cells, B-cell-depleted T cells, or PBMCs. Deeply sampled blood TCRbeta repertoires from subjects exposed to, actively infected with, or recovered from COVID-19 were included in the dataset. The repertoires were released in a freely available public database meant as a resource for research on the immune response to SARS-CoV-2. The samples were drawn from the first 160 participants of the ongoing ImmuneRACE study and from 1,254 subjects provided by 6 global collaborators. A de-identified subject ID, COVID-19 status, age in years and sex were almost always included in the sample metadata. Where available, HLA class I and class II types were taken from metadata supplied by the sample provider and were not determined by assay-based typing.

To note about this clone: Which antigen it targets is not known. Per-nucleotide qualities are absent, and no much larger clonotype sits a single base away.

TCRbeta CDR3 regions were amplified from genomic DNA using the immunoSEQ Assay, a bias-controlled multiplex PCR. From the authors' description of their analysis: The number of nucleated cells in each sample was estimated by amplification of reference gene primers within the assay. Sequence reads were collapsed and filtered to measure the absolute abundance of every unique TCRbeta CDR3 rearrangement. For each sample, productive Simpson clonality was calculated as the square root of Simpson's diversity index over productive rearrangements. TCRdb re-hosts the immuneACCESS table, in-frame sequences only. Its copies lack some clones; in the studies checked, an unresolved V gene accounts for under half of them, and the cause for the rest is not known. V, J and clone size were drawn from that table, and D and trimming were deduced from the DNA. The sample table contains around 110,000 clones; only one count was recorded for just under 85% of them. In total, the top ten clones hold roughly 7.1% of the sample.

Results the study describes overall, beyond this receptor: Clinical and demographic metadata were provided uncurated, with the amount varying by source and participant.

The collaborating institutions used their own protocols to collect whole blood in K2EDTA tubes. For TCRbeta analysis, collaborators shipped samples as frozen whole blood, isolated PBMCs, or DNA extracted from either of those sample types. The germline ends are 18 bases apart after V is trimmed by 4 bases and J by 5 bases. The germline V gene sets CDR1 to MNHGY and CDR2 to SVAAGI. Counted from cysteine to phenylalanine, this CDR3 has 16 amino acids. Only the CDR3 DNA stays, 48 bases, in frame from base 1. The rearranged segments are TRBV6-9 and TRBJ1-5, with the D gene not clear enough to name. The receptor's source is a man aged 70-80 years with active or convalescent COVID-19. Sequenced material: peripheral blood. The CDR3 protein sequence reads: CASSFPPAGGHQPQHF. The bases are TGTGCCAGCAGTTTCCCCCCCGCAGGTGGGCATCAGCCCCAGCATTTT.